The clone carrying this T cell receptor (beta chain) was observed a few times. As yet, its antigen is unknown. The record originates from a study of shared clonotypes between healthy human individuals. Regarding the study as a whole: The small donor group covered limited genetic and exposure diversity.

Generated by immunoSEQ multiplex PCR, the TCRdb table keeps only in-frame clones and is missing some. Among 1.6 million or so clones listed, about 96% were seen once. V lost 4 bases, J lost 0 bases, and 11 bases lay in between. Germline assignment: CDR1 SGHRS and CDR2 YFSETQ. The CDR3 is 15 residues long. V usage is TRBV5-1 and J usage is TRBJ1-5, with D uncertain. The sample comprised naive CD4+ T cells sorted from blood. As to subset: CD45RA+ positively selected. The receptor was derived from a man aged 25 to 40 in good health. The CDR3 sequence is CASSPAVGSNQPQHF. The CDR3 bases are TGCGCCAGCAGCCCGGCAGTTGGTAGCAATCAGCCCCAGCATTTT.